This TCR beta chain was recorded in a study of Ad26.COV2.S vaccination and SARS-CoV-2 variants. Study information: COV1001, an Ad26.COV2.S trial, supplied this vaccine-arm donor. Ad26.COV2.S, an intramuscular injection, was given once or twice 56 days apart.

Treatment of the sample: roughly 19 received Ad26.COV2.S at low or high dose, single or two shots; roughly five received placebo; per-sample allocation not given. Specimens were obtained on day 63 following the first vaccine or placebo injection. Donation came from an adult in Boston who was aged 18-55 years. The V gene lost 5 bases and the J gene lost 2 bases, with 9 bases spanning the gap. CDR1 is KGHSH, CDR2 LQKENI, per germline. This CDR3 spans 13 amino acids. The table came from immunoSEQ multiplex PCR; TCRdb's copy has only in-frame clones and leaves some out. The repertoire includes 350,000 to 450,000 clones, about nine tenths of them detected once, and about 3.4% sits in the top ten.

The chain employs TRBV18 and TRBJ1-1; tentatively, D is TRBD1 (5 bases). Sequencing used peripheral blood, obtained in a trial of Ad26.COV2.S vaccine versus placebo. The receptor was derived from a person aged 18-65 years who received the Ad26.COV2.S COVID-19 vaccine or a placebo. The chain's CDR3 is CASSSRANTEAFF. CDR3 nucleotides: TGTGCCAGCTCAAGCAGGGCAAACACTGAAGCTTTCTTT.